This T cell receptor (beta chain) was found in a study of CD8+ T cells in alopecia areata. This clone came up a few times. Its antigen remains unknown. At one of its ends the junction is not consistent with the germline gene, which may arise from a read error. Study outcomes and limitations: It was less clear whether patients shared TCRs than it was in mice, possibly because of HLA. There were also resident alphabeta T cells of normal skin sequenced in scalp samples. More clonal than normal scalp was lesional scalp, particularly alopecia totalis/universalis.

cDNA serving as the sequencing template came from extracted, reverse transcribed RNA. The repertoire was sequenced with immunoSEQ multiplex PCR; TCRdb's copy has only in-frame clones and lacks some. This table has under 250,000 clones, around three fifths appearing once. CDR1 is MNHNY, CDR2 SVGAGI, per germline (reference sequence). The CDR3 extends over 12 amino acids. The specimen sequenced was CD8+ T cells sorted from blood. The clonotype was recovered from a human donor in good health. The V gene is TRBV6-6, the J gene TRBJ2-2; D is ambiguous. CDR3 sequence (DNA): TGTGCCAGCAGTATGAACCCCGGGGAGCTGTTTTTT. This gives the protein CASSMNPGELFF.